Following are 30 T cell receptor beta chains from one sample sequenced in a study of blood T cell repertoires in COVID-19. Clones were sequenced by immunoSEQ multiplex PCR, and TCRdb holds only the in-frame ones, with some missing. The sample carries around 320,000 clones, around 90% recorded once. Sequences were obtained from PBMCs or T cells enriched from blood (not recorded which). The receptor set was obtained from a woman aged 18-29 years with acute COVID-19.

The chain has TRBV15 and TRBJ2-4; the D gene is possibly TRBD2 (7 bases). The CDR3 is 14 residues long. Germline V CDR1 and CDR2: LNHNV, YYDKDF (reference sequence). V was pared by 10 bases and J by 1 base, with 14 bases between. Written as DNA, the CDR3 is TGTGCCATCCAACAGGGAGGGGCCAAAAACATTCAGTACTTC. Residues: CAIQQGGAKNIQYF. The full variable domain, completed using reference TRBV15 and TRBJ2-4, is DAMVIQNPRYQVTQFGKPVTLSCSQTLNHNVMYWYQQKSSQAPKLLFHYYDKDFNNEADTPDNFQSRRPNTSFCFLDIRSPGLGDTAMYLCAIQQGGAKNIQYFGAGTRLSVL.

CDR3 sequence: CASRSGTGSGNTIYF. DNA of the CDR3: TGCGCCAGCAGATCCGGGACAGGATCTGGAAACACCATATATTTT. This chain connects TRBV5-1 to TRBJ1-3; 8 nucleotides align to TRBD1. This CDR3 has 15 residues. V trimming: 5 bases; J trimming: 1 base; junction bases outside the gene matches: 5. Per the germline V gene, CDR1 is SGHRS and CDR2 is YFSETQ.

This clone was found once. The V gene is TRBV5-1, the J gene TRBJ2-7, with D possibly TRBD1 on 6 matching bases. The germline gives CDR1 SGHRS, CDR2 YFSETQ. This CDR3 has 15 residues. V shed 0 bases and J shed 0 bases, with 10 bases lying between them. The CDR3 here is CASSLGTARSYEQYF. CDR3 coding DNA: TGCGCCAGCAGCTTGGGGACAGCCCGCTCCTACGAGCAGTACTTC.

The chain carries TRBV6-1 and TRBJ2-7, with D perhaps matching TRBD1 (5 bases). This CDR3 has 15 amino acids. CDR1 MNHNS and CDR2 SASEGT come from the germline V gene. V was cut by 1 base and J by 3 bases, with 13 bases left in between. CDR3 bases: TGTGCCAGCAGTGAAGTCCCAGGGATCTTCTACGAGCAGTACTTC. Protein product: CASSEVPGIFYEQYF.

The gene calls are TRBV2 and TRBJ1-4, with 8 bases identical to TRBD1. V trimming: 8 bases; J trimming: 5 bases; junction bases outside the gene matches: 4. Germline lookup yields CDR1 SNHLY and CDR2 FYNNEI. This CDR3 is 13 amino acids long. Here the CDR3 reads CASLRDRNEKLFF. The DNA for the CDR3 is TGTGCCAGCCTCCGGGACAGGAATGAAAAACTGTTTTTT.

The CDR3 here is CATSRAGDGAEAFF. CDR3 sequence (DNA): TGTGCCACCAGCAGAGCAGGGGACGGTGCTGAAGCTTTCTTT. V and J are TRBV15 and TRBJ1-1; weak D call: TRBD1 (6 bases). V dropped 1 base and J dropped 6 bases, with 12 bases sitting between them. Germline-derived CDR1 and CDR2 are LNHNV and YYDKDF (reference sequence). This CDR3 is built from 14 residues. The complete variable domain, with remaining parts taken from reference TRBV15 and TRBJ1-1, reads DAMVIQNPRYQVTQFGKPVTLSCSQTLNHNVMYWYQQKSSQAPKLLFHYYDKDFNNEADTPDNFQSRRPNTSFCFLDIRSPGLGDTAMYLCATSRAGDGAEAFFGQGTRLTVV.

This chain uses TRBV7-9 with TRBJ1-1; no reliable D call. Germline loops: CDR1 SEHNR, CDR2 FQNEAQ (reference sequence). The germline V and J ends were trimmed by 6 bases and 0 bases, with 17 bases remaining between them. The CDR3 sequence is 16 residues long. CDR3 DNA sequence: TGTGCCAGCAGTCGTAGGGCCCGAGGGCTGAACACTGAAGCTTTCTTT. This gives the protein CASSRRARGLNTEAFF.

The V call is TRBV2, the J call TRBJ2-7, with 7 bases matching TRBD1. CDR1 SNHLY and CDR2 FYNNEI come from the germline V gene. CDR3 length: 14 amino acids. Unmatched junction bases numbered 6, after V lost 4 bases and J lost 3 bases. The CDR3 reads CASSAQDRDYEQYF. The CDR3 region has the DNA TGTGCCAGCAGTGCCCAAGACAGGGACTACGAGCAGTACTTC.

V is TRBV28 and J is TRBJ2-7, with 9 bases identical to TRBD2. The CDR3 totals 16 residues. With V trimmed by 2 bases and J by 5 bases, 10 bases remained unmatched. Germline V gives CDR1 MDHEN, CDR2 SYDVKM. Here the CDR3 DNA reads TGTGCCAGCAGTTTAAGTCCCAGCGGGAGGATCGACGAGCAGTACTTC. Residues: CASSLSPSGRIDEQYF. Complete variable domain (other parts from reference TRBV28 and TRBJ2-7): DVKVTQSSRYLVKRTGEKVFLECVQDMDHENMFWYRQDPGLGLRLIYFSYDVKMKEKGDIPEGYSVSREKKERFSLILESASTNQTSMYLCASSLSPSGRIDEQYFGPGTRLTVT.

The rearrangement links TRBV28 to TRBJ1-5, with 8 nucleotides matching TRBD1. V trimming: 5 bases; J trimming: 6 bases; junction bases outside the gene matches: 9. This CDR3 is built from 15 residues. The germline CDR1 and CDR2 sequences are MDHEN and SYDVKM. The CDR3 region is CASSNSGGAGQPQHF. The CDR3 DNA reads as TGTGCCAGCAGTAATTCAGGGGGCGCCGGTCAGCCCCAGCATTTT.

This rearrangement joins TRBV29-1 to TRBJ1-4, with D perhaps TRBD1 (5 bases). The CDR3 spans 13 residues. With 4 bases removed from V and 6 bases from J, the gap between germline ends came to 12 bases. The V gene's germline CDR1 is SQVTM and CDR2 ANQGSEA. The chain's CDR3 is CSVGRGGDEKLFF. CDR3 DNA: TGCAGCGTTGGGAGGGGAGGGGATGAAAAACTGTTTTTT.

This chain links TRBV20-1 with TRBJ1-4; D is unresolved. This CDR3 comprises 13 residues. V was cut by 3 bases and J by 4 bases, with 9 bases left in between. Germline assignment: CDR1 DFQATT and CDR2 SNEGSKA (reference sequence). The CDR3, as DNA: TGCAGTGCTAGTGGGCTCCGTAATGAAAAACTGTTTTTT. Translation gives CSASGLRNEKLFF.

Many counts were recorded for this clone. The chain is built from TRBV7-3 and TRBJ2-2; possible D gene TRBD1, 6 bases. Trimming took off 6 bases at V and 5 bases at J, with 7 bases between the two ends. Germline V gene lookup returns CDR1 SGHTA and CDR2 FQGTGA. The CDR3 is 12 residues long. The CDR3: CASRTGTGELFF. The CDR3 DNA is TGTGCCAGCAGAACAGGGACCGGGGAGCTGTTTTTT.

This clone was seen a single time. This chain uses TRBV5-1 with TRBJ2-1, with TRBD1 matching 12 bases. J was trimmed by 3 bases and V by 4 bases; bases with no gene match: 5. The germline V gene encodes CDR1 SGHRS and CDR2 YFSETQ. This CDR3 region has 16 residues. Here the CDR3 reads CASSDWDRGLYNEQFF. In nucleotides, the CDR3 is TGCGCCAGCAGCGACTGGGACAGGGGGCTCTACAATGAGCAGTTCTTC.

The chain is built from TRBV6-1 and TRBJ1-5; 7 nucleotides agree with TRBD1. With V trimmed by 3 bases and J by 2 bases, 4 bases remained unmatched. This CDR3 region has 15 residues. Germline loops: CDR1 MNHNS, CDR2 SASEGT. CDR3 sequence: CASSDDRVGNQPQHF. For the CDR3, the DNA is TGTGCCAGCAGTGACGACAGGGTGGGCAATCAGCCCCAGCATTTT.

The J gene is TRBJ2-1, the V gene TRBV2; no firm D call. Germline V CDR1 and CDR2: SNHLY, FYNNEI. The V end lost 0 bases, the J end lost 3 bases, and 15 bases lay between the germline ends. This CDR3 contains 17 residues. The DNA of the CDR3 is TGTGCCAGCAGTGAAGCTCTAAGCTACCTTGGCTACAATGAGCAGTTCTTC. Protein product: CASSEALSYLGYNEQFF.

The chain recombines TRBV19 with TRBJ2-5; 10 bases agree with TRBD2. The germline V gene has CDR1 LNHDA and CDR2 SQIVND (reference sequence). The CDR3 loop spans 18 amino acids. V trimming: 7 bases; J trimming: 5 bases; junction bases outside the gene matches: 19. The DNA of the CDR3 is TGTGCCAGTAAGTGGGGGTTAACTAGCGGGATGGGCGGGGAGACCCAGTACTTC. Amino acids: CASKWGLTSGMGGETQYF.

This rearrangement joins TRBV28 to TRBJ1-2; TRBD1 matches at 7 bases. Germline CDR1 and CDR2: MDHEN and SYDVKM. This CDR3 region has 12 residues. Trimming at V came to 8 bases and at J to 7 bases, leaving 7 bases not matched to a gene. This chain's CDR3 is CASQEGALGYTF. The DNA of the CDR3 is TGTGCCAGCCAAGAGGGGGCGCTTGGCTACACCTTC.

This clone was seen once. The genes are TRBV28 and TRBJ1-6; 7 bases align to TRBD1. V dropped 6 bases and J dropped 4; count of bases not matched to a gene: 21. From germline, CDR1 is MDHEN and CDR2 SYDVKM. CDR3 length: 20 residues. The DNA for the CDR3 is TGTGCCAGCAGCCCCGATGTGGGGACAGTCATGACCCTGTATAATTCACCCCTCCACTTT. This sequence encodes CASSPDVGTVMTLYNSPLHF.

The genes are TRBV4-1 and TRBJ2-1, with 11 bases that match TRBD2. Losses at the gene ends were 0 bases for V and 3 bases for J; bases not matched to a gene: 10. Germline V gene sequence: CDR1 MGHRA, CDR2 YSYEKL. CDR3 length: 19 amino acids. The CDR3 region is CASSQETPLAGGGYNEQFF. In nucleotides, the CDR3 is TGCGCCAGCAGCCAAGAGACCCCATTAGCGGGAGGGGGCTACAATGAGCAGTTCTTC.

The chain is built from TRBV6-5 and TRBJ2-2; maybe TRBD2 (6 bases). This CDR3 has 15 amino acids. Trimming pared 4 bases from V and 2 bases from J, leaving 11 bases between. Germline V lookup: CDR1 MNHEY, CDR2 SVGAGI. The CDR3 reads CASSSGTVNTGELFF. DNA of the CDR3: TGTGCCAGCAGTTCTGGGACTGTCAACACCGGGGAGCTGTTTTTT.

The chain is built from TRBV18 and TRBJ1-1, with a tentative D call TRBD1 (6 bases). CDR3 length equals 15 residues. Germline V gene sequence: CDR1 KGHSH, CDR2 LQKENI. Trimming took 6 bases from V and 0 from J, leaving 14 bases between them. CDR3 bases: TGTGCCAGCTCCCCCCGACAGGAGCTGAACACTGAAGCTTTCTTT. It is translated as CASSPRQELNTEAFF.

CDR3 residues: CASSLAGRVTEAFF. The CDR3 DNA sequence: TGCGCCAGCAGCTTGGCCGGCAGGGTCACTGAAGCTTTCTTT. The J gene is TRBJ1-1, the V gene TRBV5-1; TRBD1 is a possible D gene (5 bases). The V end lost 0 bases, the J end lost 4 bases, and 10 bases lay between the germline ends. The CDR3 is made up of 14 amino acids. Germline CDR1 reads SGHRS; CDR2 reads YFSETQ.

The chain uses TRBV9 and TRBJ2-2; 8 bases map to TRBD1. V was clipped by 4 bases and J by 1 base; unmatched bases: 3. Germline V CDR1 and CDR2: SGDLS, YYNGEE. This CDR3 comprises 15 residues. Here the CDR3 reads CASSITGGNTGELFF. The CDR3 DNA is TGTGCCAGCAGCATTACAGGGGGGAACACCGGGGAGCTGTTTTTT.

The chain recombines TRBV28 with TRBJ1-1, with 7 bases aligning to TRBD1. The V and J ends lost 6 bases and 10 bases, in that order; junction bases with no gene match: 17. CDR3 length: 15 amino acids. The germline gives CDR1 MDHEN, CDR2 SYDVKM. CDR3 DNA sequence: TGTGCCAGCAGACCTTACAGGGGTCACTCAATGGGAGCTTTCTTT. This codes for CASRPYRGHSMGAFF.

V and J are TRBV19 and TRBJ2-1, with 10 bases matching TRBD2. The V segment lost 6 bases and the J segment 7 bases; nucleotides outside the gene matches: 12. The CDR3 length is 16 residues. CDR1 is LNHDA, CDR2 SQIVND, per germline (reference sequence). CDR3 in amino acids: CASSTFEREGLNEQFF. DNA of the CDR3: TGTGCCAGTAGCACCTTTGAGCGGGAGGGCCTGAATGAGCAGTTCTTC.

The gene calls are TRBV5-1 and TRBJ2-7; 9 bases agree with TRBD1. The CDR3 is 13 amino acids. Germline V gene data show CDR1 as SGHRS and CDR2 as YFSETQ. The V segment lost 5 bases and the J segment 6 bases; nucleotides outside the gene matches: 6. The CDR3 nucleotides read TGCGCCAGCAGAAGGACAGGGGTTGTCGAGCAGTACTTC. It yields the protein CASRRTGVVEQYF.

The J gene is TRBJ2-2, the V gene TRBV10-3, with D unresolved. Deletions cut 8 bases from V and 0 bases from J, with 13 bases between. CDR1 and CDR2 (germline): ENHRY, SYGVKD. The CDR3 sequence is 15 residues long. DNA for the CDR3: TGTGCCATCCGACTCGGCGCAGCGAACACCGGGGAGCTGTTTTTT. Translated: CAIRLGAANTGELFF.

The chain's CDR3 is CASGTKGQLYNEQFF. CDR3 bases: TGTGCCAGCGGGACAAAGGGACAGCTTTACAATGAGCAGTTCTTC. This chain connects TRBV7-2 to TRBJ2-1; the match to TRBD1 covers 7 bases. CDR1 is SGHTA and CDR2 is FQGNSA in the germline V gene. CDR3 length: 15 residues. After removal of 8 bases from V and 4 bases from J, the junction contained 11 bases not matched to a gene.

The rearrangement links TRBV28 to TRBJ2-7; TRBD1 matches at 10 bases. CDR1 MDHEN and CDR2 SYDVKM come from the germline V gene. J lost 4 bases, V lost 5 bases, and 8 bases had no gene match. The CDR3 has 15 residues. The CDR3 protein is CASSASGTGVYEQYF. CDR3 DNA: TGTGCCAGCAGTGCCTCCGGGACAGGGGTGTACGAGCAGTACTTC.